Below, 10 T cell receptor beta chains from the same sample are listed, as sequenced in a study of Graves' ophthalmopathy and Graves' hyperthyroidism (dated by TCRdb to the late 2010s). The sample was run on an Illumina HiSeq 2000. For repertoire sequencing, the TCR beta CDR3 regions were amplified from RNA transcripts. The first round was an RT-PCR using HTBI primers with the Qiagen OneStep RT-PCR kit, and this first round was followed by a second-round multiplex PCR, then size selection and purification. TCRdb cleaned the public reads at Q25 with fastp, built clones with MiXCR and kept in-frame beta chains. Rows with one shared CDR3 protein collapse into an entry with the most common genes and DNA. This sample gives roughly 1.1 million distinct CDR3 sequences in total; less than 45% of them show up just once. The top ten hold 8.5% to 14% of the sample. Specimen: peripheral blood or thyroid tissue (not recorded which). The source of these receptors is an adult man with Graves' hyperthyroidism.

This clonotype was seen ten or more times. This chain links TRBV4-3 with TRBJ1-2, with D unresolved. This CDR3 is built from 16 residues. The germline V gene encodes CDR1 LGHNA and CDR2 YSLEER. V was trimmed by 0 bases and J by 4 bases, leaving 15 bases between them. The DNA of the CDR3 is TGCGCCAGCAGCCAAGAAGGTCGCCCTTTTGGCTATGGCTACACCTTC. Its protein product is CASSQEGRPFGYGYTF.

V usage is TRBV20-1 and J usage is TRBJ2-6, with D unresolved. The CDR3 spans 15 residues. Germline CDR1 reads DFQATT; CDR2 reads SNEGSKA (reference sequence). The V end lost 3 bases, the J end lost 4 bases, and 13 bases lay between the germline ends. CDR3 DNA sequence: TGCAGTGCTAGGGGCAGAAATTCGGGGGCCAACGTCCTGACTTTC. Residues: CSARGRNSGANVLTF.

The rearrangement links TRBV20-1 to TRBJ1-1, with TRBD1 matching over 9 bases. The germline V gene has CDR1 DFQATT and CDR2 SNEGSKA (reference sequence). V was clipped by 6 bases and J by 0 bases; unmatched bases: 5. CDR3 length: 14 amino acids. The CDR3 region is CSAITGGMNTEAFF. CDR3 nucleotides: TGCAGTGCCATAACAGGGGGCATGAACACTGAAGCTTTCTTT.

This clonotype has just a few counts. The V and J genes are TRBV10-2 and TRBJ1-2; maybe TRBD1 (5 bases). The CDR3 contains 15 residues. Trimming removed 2 bases from V and 0 bases from J, with 10 bases in between. Germline loops: CDR1 WSHSY, CDR2 SAAADI. The DNA for the CDR3 is TGCGCCAGCAGTGAGGGACATCCAGCTAACTATGGCTACACCTTC. Encoded protein: CASSEGHPANYGYTF.

In its sample, this clonotype was seen a few times. Just one base apart from a much larger clone, this may be a read error. V is TRBV7-2 and J is TRBJ2-2; tentatively, D is TRBD1 or TRBD2 (5 bases each). There are 15 residues in the CDR3. Trimming shortened V by 11 bases and J by 5 bases, and 21 bases separated the two germline ends. CDR1 and CDR2 from the germline V gene are SGHTA and FQGNSA. This CDR3 reads CAGTPIGGRTGELFF. CDR3 DNA sequence: TGTGCCGGCACCCCGATTGGGGGTAGAACCGGGGAGCTGTTTTTT.

This clonotype was observed a few times. The chain is built from TRBV7-9 and TRBJ2-5; tentatively, D is TRBD2 (5 bases). Trimming removed 5 bases from V and 9 bases from J, with 13 bases in between. The CDR3 covers 12 residues. Germline-derived CDR1 and CDR2 are SEHNR and FQNEAQ (reference sequence). In nucleotides, the CDR3 is TGTGCCAGCAGCCAGGAGGACGTAGCCCAGTACTTC. It encodes CASSQEDVAQYF.

The chain has TRBV10-2 and TRBJ2-5; no reliable D call. CDR3 size: 14 residues. Germline values: CDR1 WSHSY, CDR2 SAAADI. With 2 bases removed from V and 9 bases from J, the gap between germline ends came to 16 bases. The CDR3 reads CASSEGGINQPQYF. For the CDR3, the DNA is TGCGCCAGCAGTGAGGGCGGAATAAATCAGCCCCAGTACTTC.

The sample holds many counts of this clonotype. This chain uses TRBV28 with TRBJ1-2, with D hard to call. V was cut by 5 bases and J by 4 bases, with 11 bases left in between. Per germline, CDR1 MDHEN and CDR2 SYDVKM. This CDR3 contains 13 residues. The CDR3 reads CASSGVGSYGYTF. In DNA form, the CDR3 reads TGTGCCAGCAGTGGCGTGGGGAGCTATGGCTACACCTTC.

In its sample, this clonotype was seen many times. The V and J genes are TRBV7-2 and TRBJ1-3; TRBD1 aligns across 7 bases. The germline V gene has CDR1 SGHTA and CDR2 FQGNSA. The CDR3 consists of 15 residues. V lost 5 bases and J lost 2; bases outside the gene matches: 6. This CDR3 reads CASSLTGRAGNTIYF. DNA of the CDR3: TGTGCCAGCAGCCTGACAGGGAGGGCTGGAAACACCATATATTTT.

The chain carries TRBV10-3 and TRBJ2-6; unclear D gene. Germline lookup yields CDR1 ENHRY and CDR2 SYGVKD. The germline V and J ends were trimmed by 5 bases and 4 bases, with 15 bases remaining between them. CDR3 length equals 16 residues. CDR3 loop: CAISPATPSGANVLTF. CDR3 nucleotides: TGTGCCATCAGTCCGGCTACACCGTCCGGGGCCAACGTCCTGACTTTC.